This passage covers 32 T cell receptor beta chains from one sample sequenced in a study of response to subunit inactivated influenza vaccine. Each CDR3 protein gets one entry after TCRdb re-called the RT-PCR reads with MiXCR. The sample lists fewer than 550,000 distinct CDR3 sequences, about 25% occurring once. The input for sequencing was CD4+ T cells sorted from PBMCs, taken around 5 days after vaccination. These receptors all stem from a man aged 45-60 years who received an inactivated influenza vaccine.

This clonotype came up a few times. The J gene is TRBJ2-3, the V gene TRBV4-2, with D possibly being TRBD2 (6 bases). The CDR3 runs to 16 residues. The germline V gene has CDR1 LGHNA and CDR2 YNFKEQ. The ends were cut back, 3 bases at V and 6 bases at J, with 19 bases in the middle. The DNA for the CDR3 is TGTGCCAGCAGCCAGAGGGTGGGGGGAGAGCAGGATACGCAGTATTTT. The encoded protein is CASSQRVGGEQDTQYF.

The chain recombines TRBV4-1 with TRBJ2-6, with 8 nucleotides matching TRBD1. This CDR3 spans 18 amino acids. CDR1 and CDR2 from the germline V gene are MGHRA and YSYEKL. V was clipped by 4 bases and J by 2 bases; unmatched bases: 10. The CDR3 reads CASSPQVVGQAGANVLTF. The CDR3 nucleotides are TGCGCCAGCAGCCCCCAAGTTGTGGGACAGGCTGGGGCCAACGTCCTGACTTTC.

In DNA, the CDR3 is TGTGCCAGCAGCCAATCGCGAAAGGGACTCTCCTACGAGCAGTACTTC. Protein: CASSQSRKGLSYEQYF. J is TRBJ2-7 and V is TRBV3-1; possibly TRBD2 for D (6 bases). V shed 2 bases and J shed 0 bases, with 14 bases lying between them. CDR1 LGHDT and CDR2 YNNKEL come from the germline V gene (reference sequence). The CDR3 sequence is 16 residues long.

This clonotype was found a few times. The J gene is TRBJ2-1, the V gene TRBV11-2; maybe TRBD2 (6 bases). The CDR3 loop spans 15 amino acids. Germline V gene sequence: CDR1 SGHAT, CDR2 FQNNGV. The V gene lost 4 bases and the J gene lost 0 bases, with 10 bases spanning the gap. The chain's CDR3 is CASSSGLNSYNEQFF. The CDR3, as DNA: TGTGCCAGCAGCTCCGGACTAAACTCCTACAATGAGCAGTTCTTC.

This chain joins TRBV5-6 and TRBJ1-2; D is undetermined. CDR3 size: 14 residues. Trimming took 4 bases from V and 8 from J, leaving 18 bases between them. Germline loops: CDR1 SGHDT, CDR2 YYEEEE. The CDR3 sequence: CASSPTAKGRGYTF. For the CDR3, the DNA is TGTGCCAGCAGCCCCACGGCGAAGGGAAGAGGCTACACCTTC.

This rearrangement joins TRBV5-1 to TRBJ2-3; 7 bases match TRBD1. Germline V lookup: CDR1 SGHRS, CDR2 YFSETQ. With V trimmed by 0 bases and J by 5 bases, 6 bases remained unmatched. The CDR3 sequence is 15 residues long. The CDR3: CASSLEGAGRDTQYF. Here the CDR3 DNA reads TGCGCCAGCAGCTTGGAGGGGGCAGGTCGAGATACGCAGTATTTT.

This clonotype was counted only a few times. This chain uses TRBV6-1 with TRBJ1-1; D is possibly TRBD1 (6 bases). Germline V gives CDR1 MNHNS, CDR2 SASEGT. Trimming cost V 6 bases and J 3 bases, with 20 bases left between them. The CDR3 is made up of 16 amino acids. CDR3 bases: TGTGCCAGCAGCGCCCATCCTAGGGGGAAGGACACTGAAGCTTTCTTT. It specifies CASSAHPRGKDTEAFF.

The V and J genes are TRBV6-1 and TRBJ2-3, with no clear D. The CDR3 is made up of 14 amino acids. The ends were cut back, 0 bases at V and 1 base at J, with 5 bases in the middle. Germline V gene lookup returns CDR1 MNHNS and CDR2 SASEGT. DNA of the CDR3: TGTGCCAGCAGTGAAGCGGGGTGCACAGATACGCAGTATTTT. Translating gives CASSEAGCTDTQYF.

The chain couples TRBV5-1 to TRBJ2-5; 11 nucleotides match TRBD2. Germline V gives CDR1 SGHRS, CDR2 YFSETQ. With V trimmed by 4 bases and J by 5 bases, 7 bases remained unmatched. The length of the CDR3 is 15 residues. The chain's CDR3 is CASSEASGGLETQYF. The DNA for the CDR3 is TGCGCCAGCAGCGAGGCTAGCGGGGGGCTGGAGACCCAGTACTTC.

The J gene is TRBJ1-1, the V gene TRBV25-1, with TRBD1 matching over 8 bases. The ends lost 8 bases at V and 8 bases at J; junction bases unmatched: 13. CDR3 length: 14 residues. Germline V gene sequence: CDR1 MGHDK, CDR2 SYGVNS. CDR3 DNA: TGTGCCAGCGCCGAGACAGGGGTCAGGAAAGAAGCTTTCTTT. This sequence encodes CASAETGVRKEAFF.

J is TRBJ1-1 and V is TRBV29-1; no clear D gene. Germline CDR1 reads SQVTM; CDR2 reads ANQGSEA. V was pared by 7 bases and J by 1 base, with 13 bases between. This CDR3 contains 13 residues. Here the CDR3 DNA reads TGCAGCGCCGCTCGAGACGGGAACACTGAAGCTTTCTTT. Its protein is CSAARDGNTEAFF.

The sample holds many counts of this clonotype. Compared with germline, one end of the junction differs, possibly owing to a read error. The chain employs TRBV20-1 and TRBJ1-2, with D tentatively TRBD1 (5 bases). Germline assignment: CDR1 DFQATT and CDR2 SNEGSKA (reference sequence). CDR3 length: 12 amino acids. CDR3 bases: TGCAGTGCTGGACTCGGGGCCGCCAGGGTTTACTTC. Protein: CSAGLGAARVYF.

The chain recombines TRBV7-8 with TRBJ2-2; D gene ambiguous. The CDR3 totals 16 residues. Germline CDR1 is SGHVS and CDR2 is FQNEAQ. The V end was cut by 6 bases, the J end by 2 bases, with 16 bases between. CDR3 in DNA: TGTGCCAGCAGTTCCCTCCGGCTAAGTAACACCGGGGAGCTGTTTTTT. It yields the protein CASSSLRLSNTGELFF.

The chain recombines TRBV27 with TRBJ2-1, with 8 bases fitting TRBD1. CDR1 is MNHEY and CDR2 is SMNVEV in the germline V gene (reference sequence). This CDR3 has 13 amino acids. After removal of 6 bases from V and 3 bases from J, the junction contained 1 base not matched to a gene. CDR3 bases: TGTGCCAGCAGGACAGGGGTCTACAATGAGCAGTTCTTC. Translated: CASRTGVYNEQFF.

The rearrangement links TRBV12-3 or TRBV12-4 to TRBJ2-2, with 13 bases that match TRBD2. V shed 5 bases, J shed 7 bases, and the junction held 7 bases outside the gene matches. The CDR3 covers 16 residues. DNA of the CDR3: TGTGCCAGCAGTCCACTAGCGGGAGGGCCGTTCGGGGAGCTGTTTTTT. Its translation: CASSPLAGGPFGELFF.

The gene calls are TRBV4-1 and TRBJ2-7, with 8 bases aligning to TRBD2. The CDR3 length is 18 residues. The V segment lost 2 bases and the J segment 0 bases; nucleotides outside the gene matches: 12. Looked up from germline, CDR1 is MGHRA and CDR2 is YSYEKL. The CDR3, as DNA: TGCGCCAGCAGCCAAAGCCTGGCTAGCGGGCCGAGCTCCTACGAGCAGTACTTC. It codes for CASSQSLASGPSSYEQYF.

This clonotype was counted only a few times. This rearrangement joins TRBV15 to TRBJ2-1; 12 bases are shared with TRBD1. Trimming removed 3 bases from V and 8 bases from J; junction bases left unmatched: 2. CDR3 length equals 14 residues. The V gene's germline CDR1 is LNHNV and CDR2 YYDKDF (reference sequence). This CDR3 reads CATSRGTGGYEQFF. For the CDR3, the DNA is TGTGCCACCAGCAGGGGGACAGGGGGCTATGAGCAGTTCTTC.

This clonotype came up a few times. The chain uses TRBV20-1 and TRBJ2-1; maybe TRBD2 (7 bases). Germline V gives CDR1 DFQATT, CDR2 SNEGSKA (reference sequence). The length of the CDR3 is 13 residues. The ends were cut back, 4 bases at V and 7 bases at J, with 14 bases in the middle. CDR3 loop: CSATRGGWNEQFF. In DNA form, the CDR3 reads TGCAGTGCTACGAGGGGGGGTTGGAATGAGCAGTTCTTC.

The V gene is TRBV15, the J gene TRBJ2-3; unclear D gene. Germline V gene lookup returns CDR1 LNHNV and CDR2 YYDKDF (reference sequence). V dropped 1 base and J dropped 3 bases, with 11 bases sitting between them. CDR3 length: 15 amino acids. This chain's CDR3 is CATSRGFKVTDTQYF. The CDR3 region has the DNA TGTGCCACCAGCAGAGGATTCAAGGTGACAGATACGCAGTATTTT.

In this sample, this clonotype turned up once. V usage is TRBV12-3 or TRBV12-4 and J usage is TRBJ2-3, with TRBD1 as a possible D gene (6 bases). Trimming left V 7 bases short and J 2 bases short, with 13 bases between. The CDR3 consists of 14 residues. The CDR3 loop reads CASTDGGITDTQYF. The CDR3 DNA sequence: TGTGCCAGCACGGATGGGGGCATCACAGATACGCAGTATTTT.

The V gene is TRBV7-9, the J gene TRBJ1-5; D may be TRBD1 (6 bases). Germline loops: CDR1 SEHNR, CDR2 FQNEAQ (reference sequence). The CDR3 consists of 14 residues. Between the trimmed V and J ends, which lost 3 bases and 4 bases, there was a span of 10 bases. CDR3 bases: TGTGCCAGCAGCTTCGGGACACCTAATCAGCCCCAGCATTTT. This gives the protein CASSFGTPNQPQHF.

Comments on this clonotype: At one end, the junction sequence differs from germline, possibly due to a read error. V gene TRBV7-3 combines with J gene TRBJ2-2, with a weak D call TRBD1 (6 bases). The CDR3 is 18 amino acids. Germline-derived CDR1 and CDR2 are SGHTA and FQGTGA. The CDR3 reads CTSSSMGFGTPNTGELFF. The CDR3 DNA reads TGTACCAGCAGCTCGATGGGTTTCGGGACACCGAACACCGGGGAGCTGTTTTTT.

This clonotype showed up just a few times. The V gene is TRBV20-1, the J gene TRBJ2-6; TRBD2 is a possible D gene (5 bases). CDR3 length equals 16 residues. Per germline, CDR1 DFQATT and CDR2 SNEGSKA (reference sequence). Trimming took 6 bases from V and 2 from J, leaving 17 bases between them. The CDR3 bases are TGCAGTGCCATTGGGGAATGGGAGACTGGGGCCAACGTCCTGACTTTC. Translation: CSAIGEWETGANVLTF.

This chain connects TRBV7-6 to TRBJ2-1; TRBD1 aligns across 7 bases. Germline CDR1 and CDR2: SGHVS and FNYEAQ. The CDR3 extends over 15 amino acids. V shed 4 bases, J shed 0 bases, and the junction held 3 bases outside the gene matches. The CDR3 here is CASSSGQSSYNEQFF. In DNA, the CDR3 is TGTGCCAGCAGCTCGGGACAGTCCTCCTACAATGAGCAGTTCTTC.

This chain links TRBV5-6 with TRBJ2-5; 8 nucleotides align to TRBD1. The CDR3 is 16 amino acids. Trimming removed 3 bases from V and 5 bases from J; junction bases left unmatched: 12. Germline assignment: CDR1 SGHDT and CDR2 YYEEEE. The CDR3 protein is CASSSTGTGITETQYF. CDR3 sequence (DNA): TGTGCCAGCAGCTCCACCGGGACAGGAATCACTGAGACCCAGTACTTC.

In this sample, this clonotype turned up once. The chain recombines TRBV20-1 with TRBJ2-1, with D possibly matching TRBD2 (6 bases). CDR3 size: 14 residues. Germline assignment: CDR1 DFQATT and CDR2 SNEGSKA (reference sequence). V lost 3 bases and J 8 bases, leaving 17 bases between the germline ends. The CDR3 is CSASLGRERDEQFF. The CDR3 DNA reads as TGCAGTGCTAGTTTAGGTCGGGAGAGGGATGAGCAGTTCTTC.

V gene TRBV7-2 combines with J gene TRBJ2-6; 11 positions agree with TRBD2. The CDR3 spans 19 residues. Germline CDR1 and CDR2: SGHTA and FQGNSA. Losses at the gene ends were 0 bases for V and 3 bases for J; bases not matched to a gene: 7. The CDR3 region is CASSLARSGRVVGANVLTF. In nucleotides, the CDR3 is TGTGCCAGCAGCTTAGCCCGTAGCGGGAGGGTGGTTGGGGCCAACGTCCTGACTTTC.

The chain combines TRBV24-1 with TRBJ2-1; 8 nucleotides agree with TRBD2. There are 16 residues in the CDR3. After removal of 3 bases from V and 3 bases from J, the junction contained 6 bases not matched to a gene. CDR1 is KGHDR, CDR2 SFDVKD, per germline. As DNA, the CDR3 is TGTGCCACCAGTGATCGAGCGGGAGATTACTACAATGAGCAGTTCTTC. Its translation is CATSDRAGDYYNEQFF.

The chain carries TRBV6-1 and TRBJ1-6; TRBD1 matches 9 bases. The CDR3 is 15 residues long. V lost 6 bases to trimming and J lost 5 bases; unmatched junction nucleotides: 5. The germline gives CDR1 MNHNS, CDR2 SASEGT. CDR3 sequence (DNA): TGTGCCAGCAGCCAACAGGGGGCAGATAATTCACCCCTCCACTTT. Translating it yields CASSQQGADNSPLHF.

This chain connects TRBV12-3 or TRBV12-4 to TRBJ2-3, with D perhaps given as TRBD1 or TRBD2 (5 bases each). CDR3 length equals 16 residues. V was shortened by 5 bases and J by 0 bases, with 15 bases between the two germline ends. CDR3 amino acids: CASSQRQRTSTDTQYF. CDR3 coding DNA: TGTGCCAGCAGTCAGAGACAGAGGACTAGCACAGATACGCAGTATTTT.

This clonotype was seen more than once but under ten times. The chain couples TRBV5-1 to TRBJ2-1; D might be TRBD1 (6 bases). The CDR3 spans 14 residues. Trimming pared 4 bases from V and 8 bases from J, leaving 16 bases between. CDR1 SGHRS and CDR2 YFSETQ come from the germline V gene. CDR3 in DNA: TGCGCCAGCAGCGTCTCCAACGACAGGCATGAGCAGTTCTTC. This gives the protein CASSVSNDRHEQFF.

This clonotype came up many times. The chain couples TRBV20-1 to TRBJ2-3; 11 bases are shared with TRBD2. The trim removed 2 bases at V and 2 bases at J, leaving 3 bases unmatched. The CDR3 covers 15 residues. Germline CDR1 DFQATT, CDR2 SNEGSKA (reference sequence). This CDR3 reads CSARRLAGPTDTQYF. CDR3 DNA: TGCAGTGCTAGACGACTAGCGGGACCCACAGATACGCAGTATTTT.